One and the same sample provided the 8 T cell receptor beta chains below, sequenced in a study of T cell clonotyping in hematopoietic cell transplantation. As for time point: recipient sample about 28 days before transplant, after cytoreduction. Measured with immunoSEQ multiplex PCR; TCRdb has only the in-frame clones, and not every one. The sample has more than 25,000 clones; around 80% are singletons. Sequencing was performed on peripheral blood mononuclear cells, taken before stem cell transplant. All receptors derive from a woman aged 25 to 45 with chronic myeloid leukemia. Some clones in this sample may be carry-over from other donors' samples.

V usage is TRBV30 and J usage is TRBJ1-2, with TRBD1 identical over 7 bases. Germline V gene data show CDR1 as GTSNPN and CDR2 as SVGIG (reference sequence). The CDR3 length is 11 residues. The J segment lost 7 bases and the V segment lost 4 bases, leaving 3 bases of the junction unmatched. CDR3 bases: TGTGCCTGGACCGACAGGGTTGGCTACACCTTC. Translated: CAWTDRVGYTF. The full variable domain, its missing parts supplied by reference TRBV30 and TRBJ1-2, is SQTIHQWPATLVQPVGSPLSLECTVEGTSNPNLYWYRQAAGRGLQLLFYSVGIGQISSEVPQNLSASRPQDRQFILSSKKLLLSDSGFYLCAWTDRVGYTFGSGTRLTVV.

The V call is TRBV7-8, the J call TRBJ2-7; 7 bases line up with TRBD1. The V gene end was trimmed by 5 bases and the J gene end by 6 bases; junction bases not matched to a gene: 7. CDR1 and CDR2 (germline): SGHVS, FQNEAQ. The CDR3 loop spans 13 amino acids. The CDR3 loop is CASSLRQGTEQYV. In nucleotides, the CDR3 is TGTGCCAGCAGCCTGCGACAGGGTACCGAGCAGTACGTC.

This chain connects TRBV9 to TRBJ2-3; 9 bases align to TRBD2. V lost 1 base to trimming and J lost 2 bases; unmatched junction nucleotides: 8. The CDR3 contains 17 residues. Looked up from germline, CDR1 is SGDLS and CDR2 is YYNGEE. CDR3 residues: CASSVRELAGITDTQYF. The CDR3 DNA reads TGTGCCAGCAGCGTACGCGAGCTAGCGGGGATCACAGATACGCAGTATTTT. Based on the CDR3 plus reference TRBV9 and TRBJ2-3, the full variable domain is DSGVTQTPKHLITATGQRVTLRCSPRSGDLSVYWYQQSLDQGLQFLIQYYNGEERAKGNILERFSAQQFPDLHSELNLSSLELGDSALYFCASSVRELAGITDTQYFGPGTRLTVL.

This chain links TRBV2 with TRBJ2-7; the D gene is possibly TRBD2 (7 bases). The germline V gene encodes CDR1 SNHLY and CDR2 FYNNEI. CDR3 length: 15 amino acids. The V and J ends lost 3 bases and 2 bases respectively, with 14 bases between them. For the CDR3, the DNA is TGTGCCAGCAGTGAGGGGGGGGCGGACCCCTACGAGCAGTACTTC. It codes for CASSEGGADPYEQYF.

The chain employs TRBV30 and TRBJ2-2; TRBD1 aligns across 9 bases. This CDR3 contains 15 residues. V was pared by 8 bases and J by 1 base, with 8 bases of the junction left unmatched. Per the germline V gene, CDR1 is GTSNPN and CDR2 is SVGIG (reference sequence). The CDR3 reads CARFTGGKNTGELFF. In nucleotides, the CDR3 is TGTGCCAGATTTACAGGGGGCAAGAACACCGGGGAGCTGTTTTTT.

This clone came up once. The chain carries TRBV5-1 and TRBJ2-2; maybe TRBD1 (5 bases). The CDR3 is made up of 17 amino acids. Trimming removed 1 base at V and 0 bases at J, with 13 bases between. Looked up from germline, CDR1 is SGHRS and CDR2 is YFSETQ. CDR3: CASSLTGDSTNTGELFF. The DNA for the CDR3 is TGCGCCAGCAGCTTGACGGGCGACAGCACGAACACCGGGGAGCTGTTTTTT.

The gene calls are TRBV12-5 and TRBJ2-7; the match to TRBD2 covers 10 bases. Unmatched junction bases numbered 12, after V lost 0 bases and J lost 7 bases. This CDR3 is 17 amino acids long. The germline V gene encodes CDR1 LGHNT and CDR2 FRNRAP. The CDR3 is CASGLVRIAGGPQEQYV. The CDR3 coding sequence is TGTGCTAGTGGTTTGGTACGTATAGCGGGGGGACCCCAGGAGCAGTACGTC.

The table lists this clone with a count of one. The chain joins TRBV7-7 to TRBJ2-2; the match to TRBD1 covers 7 bases. CDR3 length equals 16 residues. Germline trimming cut 3 bases from V and 1 base from J; bases unmatched to any gene: 5. From germline, CDR1 is SSHAT and CDR2 FNYEAQ (reference sequence). CDR3: CASSLDRHMNTGELFF. The CDR3 DNA sequence: TGTGCCAGCAGCTTGGACAGGCATATGAACACCGGGGAGCTGTTTTTT.